These 20 T cell receptor beta chains share one sample of origin, sequenced in a study of blood T cell repertoires in COVID-19 (dated by TCRdb to 2018 to 2021). The library came from the immunoSEQ multiplex PCR assay. The immuneACCESS repertoire file appears here via TCRdb, limited to in-frame rearrangements. These files lack a portion of the clones; in checked studies, under half of the deficit traces to unresolved V genes, and the cause of the others is not known. The sample includes some 200,000 clones, with roughly 85% observed a single time. The ten largest clonotypes hold under 25% of the sample. The sample comprised peripheral blood. The receptors derive from a man aged 55 to 70 with active or convalescent COVID-19.

A remark on this clone: At the DNA level, this CDR3 is encoded by other sequences in the same sample as well. CDR3 nucleotide sequence: TGTGCCAGCAGCGGGACAGGTGGCAATCAGCCCCAGCATTTT. Its translation is CASSGTGGNQPQHF. The chain uses TRBV2 and TRBJ1-5; TRBD1 matches at 8 bases. Germline values: CDR1 SNHLY, CDR2 FYNNEI. The trim removed 6 bases at V and 2 bases at J, leaving 3 bases unmatched. The CDR3 length is 14 residues.

This sequence joins TRBV5-1 and TRBJ1-1; unclear D gene. CDR3 length: 13 residues. Germline CDR1 and CDR2: SGHRS and YFSETQ. The germline V and J ends were trimmed by 0 bases and 4 bases, with 7 bases remaining between them. The CDR3 sequence: CASSLGVSTEAFF. For the CDR3, the DNA is TGCGCCAGCAGCTTGGGAGTATCCACTGAAGCTTTCTTT.

This sequence joins TRBV23-1 and TRBJ1-1; the match to TRBD1 covers 11 bases. TRBV23-1 is recorded as an ORF, its role being uncertain. This CDR3 region has 15 residues. V trimming: 3 bases; J trimming: 10 bases; junction bases outside the gene matches: 10. As DNA, the CDR3 is TGCGCCAGCAGTCACTCGGACAGGGGGCATTTCGTAGCTTTCTTT. Protein sequence: CASSHSDRGHFVAFF.

The chain couples TRBV18 to TRBJ2-5; the match to TRBD1 covers 10 bases. Trimming at V came to 4 bases and at J to 4 bases, leaving 6 bases not matched to a gene. Looked up from germline, CDR1 is KGHSH and CDR2 is LQKENI. This CDR3 contains 15 residues. The chain's CDR3 is CASSQGQGVRETQYF. In nucleotides, the CDR3 is TGTGCCAGCTCACAAGGACAGGGGGTGCGAGAGACCCAGTACTTC.

The CDR3 spells CASSLLQGDSYNEQFF. For the CDR3, the DNA is TGTGCCAGCTCACTACTACAGGGAGACTCCTACAATGAGCAGTTCTTC. The V call is TRBV18, the J call TRBJ2-1; weak D call: TRBD1 (6 bases). CDR1 and CDR2 from the germline V gene are KGHSH and LQKENI. The V and J ends lost 4 bases and 0 bases respectively, with 13 bases between them. The CDR3 contains 16 residues.

The chain combines TRBV27 with TRBJ2-7; 11 bases line up with TRBD1. Trimming at V came to 6 bases and at J to 3 bases, leaving 10 bases not matched to a gene. The CDR3 contains 16 residues. Germline V gives CDR1 MNHEY, CDR2 SMNVEV (reference sequence). CDR3: CASSPIKGQGGYEQYF. CDR3 coding DNA: TGTGCCAGCAGCCCCATTAAGGGACAGGGGGGCTACGAGCAGTACTTC.

The chain links TRBV3-1 (or the pseudogene TRBV3-2) to TRBJ1-5; D possibly corresponds to TRBD1 (5 bases). The CDR3 sequence is 13 residues long. V dropped 4 bases and J dropped 5 bases, with 9 bases sitting between them. Germline V CDR1 and CDR2: LGHDT, YNNKEL (reference sequence). This CDR3 reads CASSLPGDQPQHF. Written as DNA, the CDR3 is TGTGCCAGCAGCCTCCCGGGGGATCAGCCCCAGCATTTT.

This chain links TRBV5-4 with TRBJ2-5; D is perhaps TRBD2 (6 bases). Trimming stripped 0 bases from V and 4 bases from J, with 13 bases between. The CDR3 runs to 15 residues. The germline V gene has CDR1 SGHNT and CDR2 YYREEE (reference sequence). The chain's CDR3 is CASSLGAMGGETQYF. In DNA, the CDR3 is TGTGCCAGCAGCTTGGGGGCTATGGGGGGAGAGACCCAGTACTTC.

The chain has TRBV7-9 and TRBJ1-6; D possibly corresponds to TRBD1 (6 bases). This CDR3 comprises 15 residues. With 6 bases removed from V and 6 bases from J, the gap between germline ends came to 15 bases. CDR1 is SEHNR, CDR2 FQNEAQ, per germline (reference sequence). CDR3 region: CASSTDRTVNSPLHF. The CDR3 coding sequence is TGTGCCAGCAGTACAGACAGGACGGTTAATTCACCCCTCCACTTT.

This chain links TRBV2 with TRBJ1-1; 9 bases match TRBD1. This CDR3 region has 15 residues. Looked up from germline, CDR1 is SNHLY and CDR2 is FYNNEI. Trimming cost V 6 bases and J 5 bases; bases outside gene matches: 10. The CDR3 sequence: CASSPRQGVDTEAFF. The CDR3 region has the DNA TGTGCCAGCAGCCCTCGACAGGGGGTAGATACTGAAGCTTTCTTT.

This clone has a handful of counts. The gene calls are TRBV5-3 and TRBJ2-3; D gene unclear. TRBV5-3 falls under the ORF class, with uncertain function. Trimming cost V 4 bases and J 0 bases, with 18 bases left between them. This CDR3 comprises 17 residues. Here the CDR3 DNA reads TGTGCCAGAAGCCCGGAAAACAGTTGCTCTAGCACAGATACGCAGTATTTT. Residues: CARSPENSCSSTDTQYF.

This chain links TRBV6-5 with TRBJ1-2; 7 bases line up with TRBD1. Trimming cost V 2 bases and J 3 bases; bases outside gene matches: 9. This CDR3 spans 16 amino acids. Germline V CDR1 and CDR2: MNHEY, SVGAGI. The CDR3 DNA is TGTGCCAGCAGTTACCAGGCCTTAGGGGGCGACTATGGCTACACCTTC. Protein sequence: CASSYQALGGDYGYTF.

The chain combines TRBV5-6 with TRBJ1-6; the D gene is possibly TRBD1 (6 bases). CDR1 and CDR2 from the germline V gene are SGHDT and YYEEEE. CDR3 length: 18 amino acids. Trimming left V 2 bases short and J 6 bases short, with 21 bases between. The CDR3, as DNA: TGTGCCAGCAGCTTAATAGGGGCGGGCAGGGGAATTAATTCACCCCTCCACTTT. This translates into CASSLIGAGRGINSPLHF.

With respect to this clone: Other DNA variants within this sample encode the same CDR3. The chain combines TRBV5-4 with TRBJ1-6, with 9 bases that match TRBD1. The junction had 3 bases not matched to a gene; V was cut back by 4 bases and J by 7 bases. The CDR3 runs to 14 residues. The germline gives CDR1 SGHNT, CDR2 YYREEE (reference sequence). CDR3: CASSRGQGNSPLHF. In DNA, the CDR3 is TGTGCCAGCAGCAGGGGACAGGGCAATTCACCCCTCCACTTT.

This clone has only one observation. The DNA for the CDR3 is TGTGCCAGCACATCGGACAGGGACAGTGGCTACACCTTC. This gives the protein CASTSDRDSGYTF. The chain couples TRBV9 to TRBJ1-2, with 8 bases fitting TRBD1. V was pared by 6 bases and J by 7 bases, with 8 bases of the junction left unmatched. Germline CDR1 reads SGDLS; CDR2 reads YYNGEE. This CDR3 is 13 amino acids long.

This sequence joins TRBV12-3 or TRBV12-4 and TRBJ1-2; D is unclear. With 7 bases removed from V and 6 bases from J, the gap between germline ends came to 9 bases. This CDR3 has 11 residues. The CDR3: CASNSGNGYTF. In DNA, the CDR3 is TGTGCCAGCAACTCGGGAAATGGCTACACCTTC.

Regarding this clone: This sample includes further DNA sequences coding for the same CDR3. The rearrangement links TRBV5-1 to TRBJ2-3; weak D call: TRBD2 (5 bases). The CDR3 consists of 14 residues. CDR1 is SGHRS and CDR2 is YFSETQ in the germline V gene. V lost 2 bases to trimming and J lost 2 bases, with 9 bases between them. The chain's CDR3 is CASSLGGYTDTQYF. The CDR3 DNA reads as TGCGCCAGCAGCTTAGGAGGTTACACAGATACGCAGTATTTT.

This clone was observed once. Distinct nucleotide sequences in the sample also encode this CDR3. The chain is built from TRBV6-5 and TRBJ1-1, with TRBD1 identical over 7 bases. The CDR3 has 13 residues. Losses at the gene ends were 6 bases for V and 1 base for J; bases not matched to a gene: 2. Germline V CDR1 and CDR2: MNHEY, SVGAGI. CDR3: CASRRQGNTEAFF. Here the CDR3 DNA reads TGTGCCAGCAGGAGACAGGGGAACACTGAAGCTTTCTTT.

The V and J genes are TRBV28 and TRBJ1-2, with 7 positions matching TRBD1. The germline gives CDR1 MDHEN, CDR2 SYDVKM. This CDR3 spans 13 amino acids. The junction had 9 bases not matched to a gene; V was cut back by 6 bases and J by 8 bases. The CDR3 DNA reads as TGTGCCAGCAGCCCGGGACAGCGAAGGGGCTACACCTTC. Protein: CASSPGQRRGYTF.

The rearrangement joins TRBV5-1 to TRBJ2-1; 10 positions agree with TRBD2. Losses at the gene ends were 2 bases for V and 4 bases for J; bases not matched to a gene: 3. The germline gives CDR1 SGHRS, CDR2 YFSETQ. This CDR3 spans 15 amino acids. CDR3 sequence (DNA): TGCGCCAGCAGCTTTACTAGCGGGGAATACAATGAGCAGTTCTTC. Protein: CASSFTSGEYNEQFF.